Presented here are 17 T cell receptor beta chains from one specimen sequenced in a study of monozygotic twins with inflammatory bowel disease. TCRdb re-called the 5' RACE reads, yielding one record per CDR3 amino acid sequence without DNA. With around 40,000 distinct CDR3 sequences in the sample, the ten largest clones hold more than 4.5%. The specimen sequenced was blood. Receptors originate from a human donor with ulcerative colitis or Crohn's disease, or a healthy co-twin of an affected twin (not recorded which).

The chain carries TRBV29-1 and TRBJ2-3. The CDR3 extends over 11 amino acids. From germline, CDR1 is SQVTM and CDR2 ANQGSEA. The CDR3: CSVELTDTQYF.

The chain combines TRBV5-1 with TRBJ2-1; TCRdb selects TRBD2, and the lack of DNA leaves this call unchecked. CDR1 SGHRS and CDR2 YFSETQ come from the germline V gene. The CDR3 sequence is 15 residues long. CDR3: CASSPRTSGNNEQFF.

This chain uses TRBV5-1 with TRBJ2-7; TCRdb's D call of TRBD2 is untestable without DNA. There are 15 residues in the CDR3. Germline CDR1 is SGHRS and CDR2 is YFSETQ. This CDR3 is CASSWGTSGSGEQYF.

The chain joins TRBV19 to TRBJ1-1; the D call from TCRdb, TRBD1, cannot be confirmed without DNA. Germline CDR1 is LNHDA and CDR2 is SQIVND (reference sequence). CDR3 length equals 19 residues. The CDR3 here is CASSSIRKIPVTDQHRAFF.

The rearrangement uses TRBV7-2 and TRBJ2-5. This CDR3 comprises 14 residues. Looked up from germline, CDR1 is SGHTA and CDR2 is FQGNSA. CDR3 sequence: CASSFFGSQETQYF. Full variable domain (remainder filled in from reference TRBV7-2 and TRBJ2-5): GAGVSQSPSNKVTEKGKDVELRCDPISGHTALYWYRQSLGQGLEFLIYFQGNSAPDKSGLPSDRFSAERTGGSVSTLTIQRTQQEDSAVYLCASSFFGSQETQYFGPGTRLLVL.

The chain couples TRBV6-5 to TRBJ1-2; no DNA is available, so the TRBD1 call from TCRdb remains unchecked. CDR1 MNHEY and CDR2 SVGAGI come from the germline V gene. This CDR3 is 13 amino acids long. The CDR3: CASSYSDRRGYTF.

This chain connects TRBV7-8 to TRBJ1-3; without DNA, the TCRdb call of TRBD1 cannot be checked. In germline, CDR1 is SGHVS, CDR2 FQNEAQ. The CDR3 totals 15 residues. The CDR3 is CASSLYPGSGNTIYF.

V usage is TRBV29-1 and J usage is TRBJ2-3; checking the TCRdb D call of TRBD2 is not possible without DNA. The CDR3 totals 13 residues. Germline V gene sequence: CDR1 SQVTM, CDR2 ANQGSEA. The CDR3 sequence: CSVRLANTDTQYF.

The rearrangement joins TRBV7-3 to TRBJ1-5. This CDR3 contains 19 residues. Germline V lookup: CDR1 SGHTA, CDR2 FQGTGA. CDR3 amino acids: CASSSTRHSARLSYQPQHF.

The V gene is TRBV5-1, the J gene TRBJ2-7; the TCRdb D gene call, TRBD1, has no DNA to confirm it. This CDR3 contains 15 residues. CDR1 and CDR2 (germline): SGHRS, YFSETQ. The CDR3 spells CASSFKAGASYEQYF.

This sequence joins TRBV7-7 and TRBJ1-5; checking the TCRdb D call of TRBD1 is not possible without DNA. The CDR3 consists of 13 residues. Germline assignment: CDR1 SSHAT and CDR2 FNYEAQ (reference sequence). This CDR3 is CASSLGRGQPQHF.

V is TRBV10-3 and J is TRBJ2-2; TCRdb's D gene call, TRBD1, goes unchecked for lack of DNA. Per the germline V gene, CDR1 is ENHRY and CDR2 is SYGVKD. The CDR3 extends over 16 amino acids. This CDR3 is CAISEFGGGNTGELFF.

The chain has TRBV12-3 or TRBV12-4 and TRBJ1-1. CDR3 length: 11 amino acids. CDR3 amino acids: CASSLNGEAFF.

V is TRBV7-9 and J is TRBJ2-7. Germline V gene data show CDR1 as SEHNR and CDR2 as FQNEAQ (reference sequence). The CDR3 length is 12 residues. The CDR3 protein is CASSPFPYEQYF.

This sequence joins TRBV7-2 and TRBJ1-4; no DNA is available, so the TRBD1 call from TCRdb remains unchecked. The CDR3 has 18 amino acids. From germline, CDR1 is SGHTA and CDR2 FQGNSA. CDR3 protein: CASSLGPRGQGETEKLFF.

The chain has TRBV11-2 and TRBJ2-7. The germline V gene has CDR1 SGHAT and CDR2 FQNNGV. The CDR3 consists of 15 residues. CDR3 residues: CASSLGLTSTYEQYF. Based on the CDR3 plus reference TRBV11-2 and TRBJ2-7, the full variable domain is EAGVAQSPRYKIIEKRQSVAFWCNPISGHATLYWYQQILGQGPKLLIQFQNNGVVDDSQLPKDRFSAERLKGVDSTLKIQPAKLEDSAVYLCASSLGLTSTYEQYFGPGTRLTVT.

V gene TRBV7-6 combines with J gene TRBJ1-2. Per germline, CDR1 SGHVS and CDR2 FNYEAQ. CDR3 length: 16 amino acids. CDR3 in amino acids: CASSPRRTGPNYGYTF.